The sample holds a few counts of the clone carrying this T cell receptor (beta chain). Its antigen is not known. This sample is drawn from a study of response to subunit inactivated influenza vaccine. Study-level results: Authors suggested seasonal influenza vaccinations each recruit few new T cells.

TCRdb fed the RT-PCR reads into MiXCR, producing one record per CDR3 protein. This repertoire shows about 520,000 distinct CDR3 sequences, 6.5% to 8% found once; its top ten account for about 12%. V lost 5 bases, J lost 4 bases, and 8 bases stayed unmatched. Germline assignment: CDR1 DFQATT and CDR2 SNEGSKA (reference sequence). The CDR3 loop spans 14 amino acids. V gene TRBV20-1 combines with J gene TRBJ2-3, with 8 bases identical to TRBD1. This TCR came from a man in his fifties or sixties who received an inactivated influenza vaccine. Sample: PBMCs from blood, taken about 24 months after vaccination. The CDR3: CSAPDPGGADTQYF. CDR3 coding DNA: TGCAGTGCTCCCGACCCAGGGGGCGCAGATACGCAGTATTTT.